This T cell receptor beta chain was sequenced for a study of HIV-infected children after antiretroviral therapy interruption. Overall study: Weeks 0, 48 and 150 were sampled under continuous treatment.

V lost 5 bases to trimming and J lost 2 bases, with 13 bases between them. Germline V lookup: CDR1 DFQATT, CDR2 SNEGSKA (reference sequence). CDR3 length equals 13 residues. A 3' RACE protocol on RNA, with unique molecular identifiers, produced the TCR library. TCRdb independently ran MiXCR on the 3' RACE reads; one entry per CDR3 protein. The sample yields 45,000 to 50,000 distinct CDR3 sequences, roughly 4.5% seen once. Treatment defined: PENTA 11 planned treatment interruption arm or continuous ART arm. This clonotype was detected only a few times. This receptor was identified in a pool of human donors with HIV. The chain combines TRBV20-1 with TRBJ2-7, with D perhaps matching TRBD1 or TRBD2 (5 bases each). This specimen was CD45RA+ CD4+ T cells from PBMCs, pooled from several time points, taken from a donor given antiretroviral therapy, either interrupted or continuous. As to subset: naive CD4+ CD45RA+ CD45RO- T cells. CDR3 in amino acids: CSAGRDGAYEQYF. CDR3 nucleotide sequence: TGCAGTGCTGGCCGGGACGGGGCCTACGAGCAGTACTTC.